The rows below give T cell receptor beta chains drawn from one sample of a study of CD8+CD57+ T cells in acquired aplastic anemia. TCRdb called the reads again in MiXCR, with one record for every CDR3 protein. Among 200,000 to 300,000 distinct CDR3 sequences listed, around 82% were seen once. The specimen was sorted CD4+, CD8+, or CD8+CD57+ T cells (not recorded which) from PBMCs. These receptors originate from a human donor with aplastic anemia. The CDR3 runs from the conserved cysteine through the conserved F or W. Each record gives: J gene, V gene, CDR3 protein.

TRBJ2-1 TRBV11-3 CASSLHISGGSDEQFF
TRBJ2-1 TRBV2 CASSNCVRNEQFF
TRBJ2-7 TRBV10-1 CASSENEQYF
TRBJ2-1 TRBV7-9 CASSPGTGDHPDEQFF
TRBJ2-5 TRBV7-4 CASSSGGNWQVTGYF
TRBJ2-1 TRBV7-2 CASSLLEVGELVFQFF
TRBJ2-3 TRBV7-9 CASTYAGCPGSNYF
TRBJ1-6 TRBV5-6 CASSLERDSPLHF
TRBJ2-5 TRBV9 CATRDGGTEETHYF
TRBJ1-1 TRBV7-9 CASSLVPAELIFAFF
TRBJ1-4 TRBV7-9 CASSLQRSGGSDELFF
TRBJ2-7 TRBV5-1 CASSLLGGEQYF
TRBJ1-1 TRBV11-2 CASSWGRGWNTEAFF
TRBJ2-3 TRBV7-8 CASGLAGGDDPYF
TRBJ1-2 TRBV7-8 CASSFHRDGTALCYTF
TRBJ2-3 TRBV11-2 CASSEGLTDTQYF
TRBJ2-3 TRBV7-9 CASGEHATDTQYF
TRBJ2-3 TRBV5-1 CASSLAQGPGTQYF
TRBJ2-3 TRBV2 CASGDVGPDTEYF
TRBJ1-1 TRBV19 CASSIIHAGNTEDYF
TRBJ2-5 TRBV20-1 CSARDTGKAEYF
TRBJ2-1 TRBV7-8 CASSLQGGGDTHEQFF
TRBJ1-1 TRBV2 CASSGVRVSTEAFF
TRBJ2-3 TRBV9 CASSVGGIHEQYF
TRBJ2-7 TRBV7-9 CASSLARGAGEQYF
TRBJ2-7 TRBV7-9 CASSLDRMHPSTFF
TRBJ2-3 TRBV9 CASSLAGGGDTKYF
TRBJ1-2 TRBV19 CASSWGQGGYGYTF
TRBJ1-1 TRBV9 CASSVPPAF
TRBJ2-1 TRBV2 CASSEGGGNGEDEQFF
TRBJ1-2 TRBV25-1 CASSELGQSGGYTF
TRBJ2-2 TRBV20-1 CSATLAGDTGELFF
TRBJ2-2 TRBV20-1 CSARVGNTGELFF
TRBJ2-1 TRBV5-4 CASSLPSGDNEQFF
TRBJ2-3 TRBV7-8 CASSSGGTGGQFFF
TRBJ1-6 TRBV6-1 CASTGVNGSPLHF
TRBJ2-5 TRBV11-2 CATSRHCGQETQYF
TRBJ1-3 TRBV7-2 CASSLEGFGTIYF
TRBJ1-6 TRBV7-3 CASSLTKRGSGSPLHF
TRBJ2-5 TRBV9 CASSLGTGANLVETQYF
TRBJ1-1 TRBV20-1 CSASQPEGTEASF
TRBJ2-7 TRBV6-5 CASSEGPASGSGEQYF
TRBJ1-2 TRBV12-3/TRBV12-4 CASREERDGLVYGYTF
TRBJ2-3 TRBV10-1 CASSARGVDTQYF
TRBJ1-6 TRBV19 CASSIAGGSPLHF
TRBJ2-3 TRBV11-3 CASSFLARGSDTQYF
TRBJ2-3 TRBV7-8 CASSVAEGTDTQYF
TRBJ2-1 TRBV7-8 CASKFPGEDYEQYQFF
. TRBV10-3 CAISVGSGGAAQYF
TRBJ1-2 TRBV9 CASSAGTGGGGYTF
TRBJ2-1 TRBV11-3 CASSSNQVAGWNEQFF
TRBJ2-3 TRBV7-8 CASSPGPGTDTQYF
TRBJ2-7 TRBV24-1 CAHCVGAGALAGEQYF
TRBJ2-1 TRBV11-3 CASSLDPAGTYNEQFF